This T cell receptor beta chain came from a study of blood T cell repertoires in COVID-19. Measured with immunoSEQ multiplex PCR; TCRdb has only the in-frame clones, and not every one. In the table there are 150,000 to 180,000 clones, nearly 80% of which are singletons. This receptor was identified in an elderly man with acute or convalescent COVID-19. Sequenced material: peripheral blood.

The CDR3 nucleotides are TGTGCCAGCAGCCCCCGGCTAGAGACGCAGTATTTT. It yields the protein CASSPRLETQYF. The rearrangement links TRBV13 to TRBJ2-3; unclear D gene. Trimming cost V 5 bases and J 9 bases, with 12 bases left between them. Germline values: CDR1 PRHDT, CDR2 FYEKMQ (reference sequence). CDR3 length: 12 amino acids.